The 27 T cell receptor beta chains below all came from one sample that was sequenced in a study of blood T cell repertoires in COVID-19 (dated by TCRdb to about 2020). Libraries were made using the immunoSEQ multiplex PCR assay. The table was pulled from immuneACCESS by TCRdb, which kept in-frame rearrangements only. Such tables lose some clones; where checked, under half of the loss comes from unresolved V genes, and the rest has no known cause. The sample yields some 200,000 clones; about 81% were counted once. The top ten clonotypes cover approximately 15% of the sample. Sequenced: peripheral blood. The receptor set was obtained from a man between 25 and 39 years old with active or convalescent COVID-19.

The rearrangement uses TRBV27 and TRBJ1-1; TRBD1 matches 7 bases. The junction had 10 bases not matched to a gene; V was cut back by 10 bases and J by 5 bases. The CDR3 runs 13 residues. CDR1 and CDR2 from the germline V gene are MNHEY and SMNVEV (reference sequence). CDR3 region: CATGALQGTEAFF. CDR3 nucleotide sequence: TGTGCCACAGGAGCGCTACAGGGGACTGAAGCTTTCTTT.

V and J are TRBV24-1 and TRBJ2-5, with 11 nucleotides matching TRBD2. V dropped 5 bases and J dropped 5; count of bases not matched to a gene: 9. CDR1 KGHDR and CDR2 SFDVKD come from the germline V gene. This CDR3 is built from 16 residues. The DNA of the CDR3 is TGTGCCACCAGTGCGGTGGGCCTAGCGGGGGGTGAGACCCAGTACTTC. Amino acids: CATSAVGLAGGETQYF.

The V call is TRBV11-1, the J call TRBJ1-2; TRBD1 aligns across 9 bases. V was clipped by 3 bases and J by 6 bases; unmatched bases: 8. The CDR3 is 15 amino acids. The V gene's germline CDR1 is SGHAT and CDR2 FQDESV (reference sequence). This CDR3 reads CASSFGQGMRNGYTF. As DNA, the CDR3 is TGTGCCAGCAGCTTCGGACAGGGGATGCGGAATGGCTACACCTTC.

This clone was observed a single time. The rearrangement joins TRBV7-2 to TRBJ2-2; D unclear. Germline V gene lookup returns CDR1 SGHTA and CDR2 FQGNSA. This CDR3 is built from 14 residues. Trimming shortened V by 0 bases and J by 7 bases, and 9 bases separated the two germline ends. The CDR3 DNA reads as TGTGCCAGCAGCTTAGCACAGTCCAGCGGGGAGCTGTTTTTT. Translating gives CASSLAQSSGELFF.

The CDR3 coding sequence is TGTGCCAGCTCTCCAGAGACCGGGAGAAAATCTGAAAAACTGTTTTTT. Encoded protein: CASSPETGRKSEKLFF. V gene TRBV18 combines with J gene TRBJ1-4, with D uncertain. Germline V gene lookup returns CDR1 KGHSH and CDR2 LQKENI. The V end was cut by 6 bases, the J end by 7 bases, with 21 bases between. The CDR3 totals 16 residues.

The chain combines TRBV29-1 with TRBJ1-1, with 7 bases identical to TRBD1. CDR1 and CDR2 from the germline V gene are SQVTM and ANQGSEA. The CDR3 consists of 15 residues. The V segment lost 2 bases and the J segment 6 bases; nucleotides outside the gene matches: 12. The CDR3 DNA reads TGCAGCGTTGAAAGGTTGAACAGGGGAGTCGCTGAAGCTTTCTTT. It encodes CSVERLNRGVAEAFF. The full variable domain, rest sourced from reference TRBV29-1 and TRBJ1-1, is SAVISQKPSRDICQRGTSLTIQCQVDSQVTMMFWYRQQPGQSLTLIATANQGSEATYESGFVIDKFPISRPNLTFSTLTVSNMSPEDSSIYLCSVERLNRGVAEAFFGQGTRLTVV.

V is TRBV3-1 (or the pseudogene TRBV3-2) and J is TRBJ1-2; 7 bases agree with TRBD1. The CDR3 covers 15 residues. Germline V CDR1 and CDR2: LGHDT, YNNKEL (reference sequence). V lost 0 bases, J lost 3 bases, and 4 bases stayed unmatched. The CDR3 sequence: CASSQDPDRDYGYTF. The CDR3 nucleotides read TGTGCCAGCAGCCAAGACCCAGACAGGGACTATGGCTACACCTTC.

The CDR3 bases are TGCGCCAGCTCGGGACTAGCGGCCTGGAATGAGCAGTTCTTC. Protein product: CASSGLAAWNEQFF. The J gene is TRBJ2-1, the V gene TRBV10-1; 11 bases map to TRBD2. The trim removed 8 bases at V and 7 bases at J, leaving 7 bases unmatched. Germline V gene sequence: CDR1 WNHNN, CDR2 SYGVQD (reference sequence). CDR3 size: 14 residues.

This clone showed up just once. The chain links TRBV13 to TRBJ1-1; D not resolved. Trimming shortened V by 3 bases and J by 4 bases, and 12 bases separated the two germline ends. CDR1 PRHDT and CDR2 FYEKMQ come from the germline V gene (reference sequence). There are 14 residues in the CDR3. Here the CDR3 reads CASSLGRLGTEAFF. CDR3 DNA sequence: TGTGCCAGCAGCTTGGGGAGGCTGGGCACTGAAGCTTTCTTT.

V usage is TRBV6-5 and J usage is TRBJ1-5; 7 bases line up with TRBD1. Germline V gives CDR1 MNHEY, CDR2 SVGAGI. V lost 4 bases and J lost 7; bases outside the gene matches: 7. The CDR3 length is 14 residues. The CDR3 here is CASSSQGGRQPQHF. In DNA form, the CDR3 reads TGTGCCAGCAGTTCCCAGGGGGGACGACAGCCCCAGCATTTT.

The chain employs TRBV7-2 and TRBJ1-2; D is unresolved. CDR3 length: 13 amino acids. CDR1 is SGHTA and CDR2 is FQGNSA in the germline V gene. V was cut by 2 bases and J by 6 bases, with 10 bases left in between. Here the CDR3 reads CASSLTPRNGYTF. CDR3 sequence (DNA): TGTGCCAGCAGCTTAACACCCAGGAATGGCTACACCTTC.

This clone was picked up one time. V is TRBV6-2 or TRBV6-3 and J is TRBJ2-7, with 12 nucleotides matching TRBD1. This CDR3 contains 16 residues. V shed 4 bases and J 6 bases; nucleotides not matched to a gene: 10. Germline V gene lookup returns CDR1 MNHEY and CDR2 SVGEGT. DNA of the CDR3: TGTGCCAGCAGTTCGCCCTGGGACAGGGGGCAAATCGAGCAGTACTTC. It is translated as CASSSPWDRGQIEQYF.

This clone has just a few counts. The chain joins TRBV3-1 (or the pseudogene TRBV3-2) to TRBJ1-1, with D uncertain. Germline CDR1 and CDR2: LGHDT and YNNKEL (reference sequence). Between the trimmed V and J ends, which lost 3 bases and 6 bases, there was a span of 8 bases. This CDR3 is built from 12 residues. The CDR3 coding sequence is TGTGCCAGCAGCCATCAGTTACCTGAAGCTTTCTTT. This encodes CASSHQLPEAFF.

The chain recombines TRBV5-4 with TRBJ2-5; 9 bases line up with TRBD1. V gave up 3 bases and J gave up 5 bases; unmatched junction bases: 11. The CDR3 has 16 amino acids. Germline loops: CDR1 SGHNT, CDR2 YYREEE (reference sequence). The CDR3 nucleotides read TGTGCCAGCAGCTCTCGGGGACAGGGACTTGGGGAGACCCAGTACTTC. Translation: CASSSRGQGLGETQYF.

V and J are TRBV6-5 and TRBJ1-4; 10 positions match TRBD1. The ends lost 7 bases at V and 5 bases at J; junction bases unmatched: 4. There are 14 residues in the CDR3. Per germline, CDR1 MNHEY and CDR2 SVGAGI. The CDR3 region is CASKRGQGNEKLFF. CDR3 bases: TGTGCCAGCAAGCGGGGACAGGGGAATGAAAAACTGTTTTTT.

This chain uses TRBV10-3 with TRBJ1-2; 7 positions agree with TRBD1. This CDR3 is 17 amino acids long. Trimming removed 5 bases from V and 2 bases from J; junction bases left unmatched: 14. Germline-derived CDR1 and CDR2 are ENHRY and SYGVKD. The CDR3 DNA reads as TGTGCCATCAGTCCGTTGGGACAGTCAGAGAAGAACTATGGCTACACCTTC. Amino acids: CAISPLGQSEKNYGYTF.

The rearrangement joins TRBV28 to TRBJ1-1; no firm D call. V was trimmed by 7 bases and J by 1 base, leaving 16 bases between them. This CDR3 has 15 amino acids. Germline V gene data show CDR1 as MDHEN and CDR2 as SYDVKM. The chain's CDR3 is CASTTHQAPNTEAFF. The CDR3 DNA follows: TGTGCCAGCACCACCCATCAGGCACCGAACACTGAAGCTTTCTTT.

The rearrangement links TRBV5-1 to TRBJ2-5; 7 bases align to TRBD1. Germline values: CDR1 SGHRS, CDR2 YFSETQ. Trimming cost V 4 bases and J 4 bases; bases outside gene matches: 10. The CDR3 has 15 amino acids. Here the CDR3 DNA reads TGCGCCAGCAGCCTTACAGGGGCGCCACGAGAGACCCAGTACTTC. Amino acids: CASSLTGAPRETQYF.

J is TRBJ2-6 and V is TRBV15, with 8 bases matching TRBD2. From germline, CDR1 is LNHNV and CDR2 YYDKDF (reference sequence). The CDR3 extends over 23 amino acids. Unmatched junction bases numbered 19, after V lost 0 bases and J lost 0 bases. CDR3 nucleotides: TGTGCCACCAGCAGAGATACCGGGAGGGGTTTGGTCAGCTCTATCTCTGGGGCCAACGTCCTGACTTTC. Amino acid sequence: CATSRDTGRGLVSSISGANVLTF.

V and J are TRBV14 and TRBJ2-3, with 11 nucleotides matching TRBD2. The CDR3 covers 15 residues. In germline, CDR1 is SGHDN, CDR2 FVKESK. Trimming cost V 2 bases and J 7 bases; bases outside gene matches: 5. The CDR3 DNA reads TGTGCCAGCAGCCAACAAGGACTAGCGGGTTATACGCAGTATTTT. It is translated as CASSQQGLAGYTQYF.

This clone was seen a single time. The chain combines TRBV19 with TRBJ1-2, with TRBD1 matching over 10 bases. The CDR3 has 16 residues. The V gene end was trimmed by 7 bases and the J gene end by 6 bases; junction bases not matched to a gene: 14. Germline V gene data show CDR1 as LNHDA and CDR2 as SQIVND (reference sequence). CDR3 DNA: TGTGCCAGTAAGCCCACAGCAGGGACAGGGGTGGATGGCTACACCTTC. Translation gives CASKPTAGTGVDGYTF. Combining the CDR3 with reference TRBV19 and TRBJ1-2 gives the whole variable domain DGGITQSPKYLFRKEGQNVTLSCEQNLNHDAMYWYRQDPGQGLRLIYYSQIVNDFQKGDIAEGYSVSREKKESFPLTVTSAQKNPTAFYLCASKPTAGTGVDGYTFGSGTRLTVV.

The chain recombines TRBV13 with TRBJ1-4; the match to TRBD1 covers 8 bases. The CDR3 contains 15 residues. CDR1 and CDR2 from the germline V gene are PRHDT and FYEKMQ (reference sequence). V shed 5 bases, J shed 4 bases, and the junction held 6 bases outside the gene matches. CDR3: CASSQKDRGNEKLFF. The CDR3 DNA reads TGTGCCAGCAGCCAAAAAGACAGGGGTAATGAAAAACTGTTTTTT.

This clone came up once. This chain connects TRBV5-1 to TRBJ2-7; tentatively, D is TRBD2 (5 bases). Germline V gene lookup returns CDR1 SGHRS and CDR2 YFSETQ. This CDR3 region has 15 residues. The V end was cut by 0 bases, the J end by 2 bases, with 12 bases between. This chain's CDR3 is CASSLAGDYPYEQYF. CDR3 nucleotides: TGCGCCAGCAGCTTGGCCGGAGACTACCCCTACGAGCAGTACTTC.

The chain links TRBV6-5 to TRBJ2-1; TRBD1 aligns across 11 bases. Losses at the gene ends were 0 bases for V and 6 bases for J; bases not matched to a gene: 1. Germline V gene lookup returns CDR1 MNHEY and CDR2 SVGAGI. This CDR3 contains 15 residues. CDR3 in DNA: TGTGCCAGCAGTTACTCTGGGACAGGGGGCAATGAGCAGTTCTTC. Protein product: CASSYSGTGGNEQFF.

The chain recombines TRBV19 with TRBJ2-5, with TRBD2 matching over 7 bases. J was trimmed by 2 bases and V by 4 bases; bases with no gene match: 1. The V gene's germline CDR1 is LNHDA and CDR2 SQIVND (reference sequence). CDR3 length: 13 residues. The CDR3 region is CASSRGGQETQYF. The DNA for the CDR3 is TGTGCCAGTAGTAGGGGGGGGCAAGAGACCCAGTACTTC.

This chain joins TRBV19 and TRBJ1-2, with 8 positions matching TRBD1. The CDR3 has 14 residues. The V segment lost 3 bases and the J segment 9 bases; nucleotides outside the gene matches: 9. The germline gives CDR1 LNHDA, CDR2 SQIVND (reference sequence). This CDR3 is CASSIGTGPRSYTF. The DNA for the CDR3 is TGTGCCAGTAGTATCGGGACAGGCCCTAGGAGCTACACCTTC.

The CDR3 nucleotides read TGTGCCAGCAGCTTAGGGACAGACACTGAAGCTTTCTTT. Protein sequence: CASSLGTDTEAFF. This chain uses TRBV7-2 with TRBJ1-1; D perhaps matches TRBD1 (6 bases). This CDR3 contains 13 residues. The V end lost 1 base, the J end lost 3 bases, and 6 bases lay between the germline ends. The germline V gene encodes CDR1 SGHTA and CDR2 FQGNSA.